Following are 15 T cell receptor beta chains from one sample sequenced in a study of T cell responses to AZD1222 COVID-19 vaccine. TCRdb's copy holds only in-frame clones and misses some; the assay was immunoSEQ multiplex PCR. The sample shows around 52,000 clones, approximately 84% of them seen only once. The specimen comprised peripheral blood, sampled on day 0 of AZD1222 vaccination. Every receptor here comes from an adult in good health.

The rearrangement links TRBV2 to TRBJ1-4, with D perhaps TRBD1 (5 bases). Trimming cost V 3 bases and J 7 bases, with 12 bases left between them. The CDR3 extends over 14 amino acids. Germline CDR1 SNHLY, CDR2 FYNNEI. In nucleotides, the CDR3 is TGTGCCAGCAGTGATAAGGGGTGGAGTGAAAAACTGTTTTTT. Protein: CASSDKGWSEKLFF.

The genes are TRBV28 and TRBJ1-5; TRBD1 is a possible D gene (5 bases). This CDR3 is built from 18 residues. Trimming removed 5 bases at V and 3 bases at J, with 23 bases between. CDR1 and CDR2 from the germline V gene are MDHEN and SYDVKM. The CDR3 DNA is TGTGCCAGCAGTCCCCCTATTTTTAAGCGGACACCCAATCAGCCCCAGCATTTT. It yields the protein CASSPPIFKRTPNQPQHF.

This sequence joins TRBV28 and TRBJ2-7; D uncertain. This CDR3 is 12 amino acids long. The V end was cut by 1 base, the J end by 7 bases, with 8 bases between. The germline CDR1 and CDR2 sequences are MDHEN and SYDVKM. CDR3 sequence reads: CASSLFLWEQYF. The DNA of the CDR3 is TGTGCCAGCAGTTTATTTCTATGGGAGCAGTACTTC.

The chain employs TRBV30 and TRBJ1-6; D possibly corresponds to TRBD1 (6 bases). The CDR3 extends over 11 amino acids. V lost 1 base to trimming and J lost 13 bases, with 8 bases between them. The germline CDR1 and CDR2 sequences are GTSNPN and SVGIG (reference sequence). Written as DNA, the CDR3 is TGTGCCTGGAGTGAGGGGGATCCCCTCCACTTT. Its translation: CAWSEGDPLHF.

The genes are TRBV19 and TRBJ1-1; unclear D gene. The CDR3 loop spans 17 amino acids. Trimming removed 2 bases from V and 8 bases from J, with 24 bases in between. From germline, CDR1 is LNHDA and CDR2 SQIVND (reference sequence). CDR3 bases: TGTGCCAGTAGTATAAGTCTTTGGGCACTGATTCGGGGAGAAGCTTTCTTT. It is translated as CASSISLWALIRGEAFF.

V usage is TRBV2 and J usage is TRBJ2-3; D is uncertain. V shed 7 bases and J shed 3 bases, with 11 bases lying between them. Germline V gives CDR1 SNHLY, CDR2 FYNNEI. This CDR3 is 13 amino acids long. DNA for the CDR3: TGTGCCAGCATTGGATGGCGGACAGATACGCAGTATTTT. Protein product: CASIGWRTDTQYF.

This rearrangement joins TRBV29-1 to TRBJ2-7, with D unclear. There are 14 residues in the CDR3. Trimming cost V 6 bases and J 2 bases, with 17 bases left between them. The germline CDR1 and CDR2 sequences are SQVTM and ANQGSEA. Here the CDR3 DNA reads TGCAGCGTCCGCCACGTTGAGCCAGCCTACGAGCAGTACTTC. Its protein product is CSVRHVEPAYEQYF.

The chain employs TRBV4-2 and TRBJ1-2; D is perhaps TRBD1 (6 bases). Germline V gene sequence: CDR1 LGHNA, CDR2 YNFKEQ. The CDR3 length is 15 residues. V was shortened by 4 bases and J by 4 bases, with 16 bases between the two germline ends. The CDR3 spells CASSPMNREGYGYTF. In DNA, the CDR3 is TGTGCCAGCAGCCCGATGAACAGGGAAGGCTATGGCTACACCTTC.

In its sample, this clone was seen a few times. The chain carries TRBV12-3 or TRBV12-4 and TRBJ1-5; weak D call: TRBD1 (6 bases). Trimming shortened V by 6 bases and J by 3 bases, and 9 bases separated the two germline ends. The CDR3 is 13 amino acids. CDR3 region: CASSGQHNQPQHF. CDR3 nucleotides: TGTGCCAGCAGCGGACAGCACAATCAGCCCCAGCATTTT.

CDR3 loop: CASSWDSGELFF. The CDR3 DNA follows: TGTGCCAGCAGTTGGGACAGCGGGGAGCTGTTTTTT. The rearrangement joins TRBV5-4 to TRBJ2-2; 7 bases are a match to TRBD1. V shed 5 bases, J shed 7 bases, and the junction held 2 bases outside the gene matches. The CDR3 runs 12 residues. Germline CDR1 SGHNT, CDR2 YYREEE (reference sequence).

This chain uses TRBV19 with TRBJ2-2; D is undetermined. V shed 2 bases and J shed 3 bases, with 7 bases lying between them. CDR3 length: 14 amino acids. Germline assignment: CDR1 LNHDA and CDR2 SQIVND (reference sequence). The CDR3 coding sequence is TGTGCCAGTAGTATAAGGTTAGACACCGGGGAGCTGTTTTTT. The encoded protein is CASSIRLDTGELFF.

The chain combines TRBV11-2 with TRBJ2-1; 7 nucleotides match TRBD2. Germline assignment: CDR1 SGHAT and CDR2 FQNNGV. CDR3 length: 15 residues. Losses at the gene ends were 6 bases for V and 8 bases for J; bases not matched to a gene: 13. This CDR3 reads CASRFGLVIRDEQFF. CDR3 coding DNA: TGTGCCAGCAGATTCGGACTAGTAATTCGGGATGAGCAGTTCTTC.

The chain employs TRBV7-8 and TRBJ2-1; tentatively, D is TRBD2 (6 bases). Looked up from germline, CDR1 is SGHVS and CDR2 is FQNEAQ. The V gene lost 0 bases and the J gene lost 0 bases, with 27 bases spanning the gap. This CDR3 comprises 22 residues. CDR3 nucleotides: TGTGCCAGCAGCTTAGCGCGTCCAATCGCGGGATCCTTCCAGAGCTCCTACAATGAGCAGTTCTTC. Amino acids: CASSLARPIAGSFQSSYNEQFF.

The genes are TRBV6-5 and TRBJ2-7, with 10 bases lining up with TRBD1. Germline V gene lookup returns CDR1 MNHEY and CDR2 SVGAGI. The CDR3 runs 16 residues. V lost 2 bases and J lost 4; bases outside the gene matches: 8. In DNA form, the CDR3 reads TGTGCCAGCAGTTACCCTCGGACAGGGGGGCCTTACGAGCAGTACTTC. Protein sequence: CASSYPRTGGPYEQYF.

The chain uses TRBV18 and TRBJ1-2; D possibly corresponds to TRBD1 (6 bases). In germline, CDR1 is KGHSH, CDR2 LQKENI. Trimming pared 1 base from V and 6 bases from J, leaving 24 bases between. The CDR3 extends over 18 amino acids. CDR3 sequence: CASSPREVATGPDDGYTF. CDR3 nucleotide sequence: TGTGCCAGCTCACCACGGGAGGTGGCTACAGGGCCCGACGATGGCTACACCTTC. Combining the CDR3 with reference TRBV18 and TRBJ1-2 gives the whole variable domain NAGVMQNPRHLVRRRGQEARLRCSPMKGHSHVYWYRQLPEEGLKFMVYLQKENIIDESGMPKERFSAEFPKEGPSILRIQQVVRGDSAAYFCASSPREVATGPDDGYTFGSGTRLTVV.